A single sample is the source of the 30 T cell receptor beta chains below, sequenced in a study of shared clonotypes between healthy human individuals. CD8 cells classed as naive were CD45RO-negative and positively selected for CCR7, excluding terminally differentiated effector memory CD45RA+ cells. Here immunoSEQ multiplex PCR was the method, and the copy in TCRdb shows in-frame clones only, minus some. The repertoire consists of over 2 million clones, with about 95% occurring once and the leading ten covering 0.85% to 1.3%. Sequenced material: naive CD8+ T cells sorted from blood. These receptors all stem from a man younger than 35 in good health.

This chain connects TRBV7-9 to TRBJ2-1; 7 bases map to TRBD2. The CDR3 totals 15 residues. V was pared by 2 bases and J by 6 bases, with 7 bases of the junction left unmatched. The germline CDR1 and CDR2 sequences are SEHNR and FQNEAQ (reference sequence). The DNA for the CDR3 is TGTGCCAGCAGCTTAATGGGGGAGGGCCGCAATGAGCAGTTCTTC. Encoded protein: CASSLMGEGRNEQFF.

The CDR3 region has the DNA TGTGCCAGCAGCTTACAGTTAGACTACAATGAGCAGTTCTTC. Its translation is CASSLQLDYNEQFF. J is TRBJ2-1 and V is TRBV13; D gene uncertain. V lost 2 bases and J lost 3, with 8 bases in between. Germline assignment: CDR1 PRHDT and CDR2 FYEKMQ (reference sequence). The CDR3 runs to 14 residues.

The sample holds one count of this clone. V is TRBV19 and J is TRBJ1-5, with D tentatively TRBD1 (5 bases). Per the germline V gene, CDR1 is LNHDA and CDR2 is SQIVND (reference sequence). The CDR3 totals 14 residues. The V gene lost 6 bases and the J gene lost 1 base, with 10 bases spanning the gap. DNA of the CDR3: TGTGCCAGTAGAACCTGGACAAGCAATCAGCCCCAGCATTTT. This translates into CASRTWTSNQPQHF.

As DNA, the CDR3 is TGCGCCAGCAGCCAAGAATTCGGACAGATAATTGATGGCTACACCTTC. It translates to CASSQEFGQIIDGYTF. The chain is built from TRBV4-3 and TRBJ1-2, with TRBD1 as a possible D gene (6 bases). V lost 0 bases, J lost 6 bases, and 17 bases lay in between. Germline V gives CDR1 LGHNA, CDR2 YSLEER. This CDR3 region has 16 residues.

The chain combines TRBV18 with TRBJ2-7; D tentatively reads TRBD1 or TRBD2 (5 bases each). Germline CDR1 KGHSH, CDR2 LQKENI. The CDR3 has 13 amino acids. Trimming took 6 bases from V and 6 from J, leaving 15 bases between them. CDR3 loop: CASSPGLAGEQYF. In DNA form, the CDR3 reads TGTGCCAGCTCCCCGGGGCTAGCTGGCGAGCAGTACTTC.

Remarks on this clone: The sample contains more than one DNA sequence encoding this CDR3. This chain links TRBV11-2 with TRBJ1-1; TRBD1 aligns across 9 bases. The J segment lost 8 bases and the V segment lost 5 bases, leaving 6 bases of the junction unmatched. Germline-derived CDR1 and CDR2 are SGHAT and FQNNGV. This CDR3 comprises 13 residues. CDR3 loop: CASSTDRGYEAFF. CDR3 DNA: TGTGCCAGCAGCACAGACAGGGGGTACGAAGCTTTCTTT.

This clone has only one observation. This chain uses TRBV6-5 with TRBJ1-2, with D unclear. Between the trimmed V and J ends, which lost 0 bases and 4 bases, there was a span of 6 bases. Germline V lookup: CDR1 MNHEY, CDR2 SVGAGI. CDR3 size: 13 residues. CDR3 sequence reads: CASSYSKSYGYTF. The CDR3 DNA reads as TGTGCCAGCAGTTACTCGAAGAGCTATGGCTACACCTTC.

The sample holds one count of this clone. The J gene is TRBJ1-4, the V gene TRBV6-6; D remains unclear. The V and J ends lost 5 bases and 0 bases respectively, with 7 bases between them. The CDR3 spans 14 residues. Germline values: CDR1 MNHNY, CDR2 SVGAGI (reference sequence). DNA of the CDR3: TGTGCCAGCAGTCGATTTGCAACTAATGAAAAACTGTTTTTT. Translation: CASSRFATNEKLFF.

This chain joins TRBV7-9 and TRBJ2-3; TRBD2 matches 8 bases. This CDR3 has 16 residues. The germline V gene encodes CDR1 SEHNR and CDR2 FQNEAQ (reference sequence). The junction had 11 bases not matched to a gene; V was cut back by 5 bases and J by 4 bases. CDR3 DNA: TGTGCCAGCAGCCCCTATAGAGCGGGAGCGGCAGATACGCAGTATTTT. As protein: CASSPYRAGAADTQYF.

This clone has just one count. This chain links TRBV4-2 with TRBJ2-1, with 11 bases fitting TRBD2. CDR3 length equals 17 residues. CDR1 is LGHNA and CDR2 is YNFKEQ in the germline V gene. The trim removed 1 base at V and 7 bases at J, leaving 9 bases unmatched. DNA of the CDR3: TGTGCCAGCAGCCAAGCCTTAGCGGGAGGGCCAAGGAATGAGCAGTTCTTC. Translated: CASSQALAGGPRNEQFF.

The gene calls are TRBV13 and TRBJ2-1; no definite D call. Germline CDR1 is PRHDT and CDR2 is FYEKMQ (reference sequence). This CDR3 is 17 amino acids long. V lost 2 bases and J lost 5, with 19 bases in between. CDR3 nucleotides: TGTGCCAGCAGCTTATATGGCCAGGTTCGGCACAACAATGAGCAGTTCTTC. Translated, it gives CASSLYGQVRHNNEQFF.

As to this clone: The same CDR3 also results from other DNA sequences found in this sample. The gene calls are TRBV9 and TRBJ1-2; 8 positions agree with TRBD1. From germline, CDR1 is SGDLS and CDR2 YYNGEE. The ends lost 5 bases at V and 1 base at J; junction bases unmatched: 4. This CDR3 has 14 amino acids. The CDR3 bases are TGTGCCAGCAGGGGGACAGGCGATAACTATGGCTACACCTTC. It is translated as CASRGTGDNYGYTF.

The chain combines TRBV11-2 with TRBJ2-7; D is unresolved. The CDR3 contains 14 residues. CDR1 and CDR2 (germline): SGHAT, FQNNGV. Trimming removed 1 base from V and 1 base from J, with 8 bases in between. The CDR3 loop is CASSLGPQSYEQYF. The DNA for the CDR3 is TGTGCCAGCAGCTTAGGACCCCAGTCCTACGAGCAGTACTTC.

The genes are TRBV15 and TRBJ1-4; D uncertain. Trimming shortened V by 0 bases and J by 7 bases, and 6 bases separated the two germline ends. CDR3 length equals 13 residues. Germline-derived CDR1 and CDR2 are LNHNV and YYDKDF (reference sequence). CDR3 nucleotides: TGTGCCACCAGCAGAGACGCTGCTGAAAAACTGTTTTTT. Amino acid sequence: CATSRDAAEKLFF.

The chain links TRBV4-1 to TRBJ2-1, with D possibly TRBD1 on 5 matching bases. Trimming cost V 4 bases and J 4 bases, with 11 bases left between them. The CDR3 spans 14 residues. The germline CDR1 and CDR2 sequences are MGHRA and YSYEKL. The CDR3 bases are TGCGCCAGCAGCCTCACACAGGAATACAATGAGCAGTTCTTC. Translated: CASSLTQEYNEQFF.

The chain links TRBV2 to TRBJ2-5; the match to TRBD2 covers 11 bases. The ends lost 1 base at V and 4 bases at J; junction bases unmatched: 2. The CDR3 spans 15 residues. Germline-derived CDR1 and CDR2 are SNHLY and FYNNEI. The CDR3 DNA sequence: TGTGCCAGCAGTGAAGAAACTAGCGGGGGAGAGACCCAGTACTTC. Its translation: CASSEETSGGETQYF.

The CDR3 here is CASSPGSTYEQYF. Written as DNA, the CDR3 is TGCGCCAGCAGCCCCGGGTCTACCTACGAGCAGTACTTC. The chain uses TRBV4-1 and TRBJ2-7, with no clear D. The germline V and J ends were trimmed by 4 bases and 2 bases, with 9 bases remaining between them. Per the germline V gene, CDR1 is MGHRA and CDR2 is YSYEKL. This CDR3 contains 13 residues.

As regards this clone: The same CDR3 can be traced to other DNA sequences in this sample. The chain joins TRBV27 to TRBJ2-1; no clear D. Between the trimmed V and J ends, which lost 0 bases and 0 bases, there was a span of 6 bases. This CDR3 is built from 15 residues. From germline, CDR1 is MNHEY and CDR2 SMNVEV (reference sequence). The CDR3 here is CASSLSRSSYNEQFF. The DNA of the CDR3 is TGTGCCAGCAGTTTATCTCGAAGCTCCTACAATGAGCAGTTCTTC.

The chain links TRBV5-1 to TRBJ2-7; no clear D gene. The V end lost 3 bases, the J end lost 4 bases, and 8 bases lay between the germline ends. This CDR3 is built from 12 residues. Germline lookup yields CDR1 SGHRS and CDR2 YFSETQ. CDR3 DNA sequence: TGCGCCAGCAGCTCGCCCTCGTACGAGCAGTACTTC. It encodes CASSSPSYEQYF.

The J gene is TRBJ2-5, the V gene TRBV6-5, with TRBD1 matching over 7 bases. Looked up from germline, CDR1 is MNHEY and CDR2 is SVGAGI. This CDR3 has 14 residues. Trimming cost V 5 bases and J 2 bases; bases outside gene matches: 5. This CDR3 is CASSPHRGQETQYF. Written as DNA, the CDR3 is TGTGCCAGCAGTCCACACAGGGGACAAGAGACCCAGTACTTC.

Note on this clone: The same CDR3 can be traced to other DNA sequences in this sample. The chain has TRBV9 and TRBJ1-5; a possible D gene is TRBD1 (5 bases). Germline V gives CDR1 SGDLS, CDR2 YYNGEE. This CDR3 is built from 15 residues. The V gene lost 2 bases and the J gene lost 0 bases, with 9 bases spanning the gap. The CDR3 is CASSVGGNSNQPQHF. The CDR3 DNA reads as TGTGCCAGCAGCGTTGGGGGGAATAGCAATCAGCCCCAGCATTTT.

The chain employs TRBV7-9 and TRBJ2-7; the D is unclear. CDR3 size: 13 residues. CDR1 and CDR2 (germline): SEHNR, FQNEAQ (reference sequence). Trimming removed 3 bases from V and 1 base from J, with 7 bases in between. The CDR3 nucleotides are TGTGCCAGCAGCTTGAGAAATTCCTACGAGCAGTACTTC. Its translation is CASSLRNSYEQYF.

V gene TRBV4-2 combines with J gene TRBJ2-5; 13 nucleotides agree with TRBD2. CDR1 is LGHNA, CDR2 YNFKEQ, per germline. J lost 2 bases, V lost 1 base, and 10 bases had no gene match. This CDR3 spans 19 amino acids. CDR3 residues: CASSQGIGLAGAAQETQYF. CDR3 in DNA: TGTGCCAGCAGCCAAGGTATCGGACTAGCGGGGGCCGCACAAGAGACCCAGTACTTC.

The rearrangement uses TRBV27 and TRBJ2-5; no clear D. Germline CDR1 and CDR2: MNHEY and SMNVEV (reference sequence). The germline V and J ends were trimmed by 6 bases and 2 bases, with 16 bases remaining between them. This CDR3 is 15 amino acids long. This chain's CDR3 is CASSPGWLGQETQYF. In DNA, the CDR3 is TGTGCCAGCAGCCCCGGGTGGCTGGGGCAAGAGACCCAGTACTTC.

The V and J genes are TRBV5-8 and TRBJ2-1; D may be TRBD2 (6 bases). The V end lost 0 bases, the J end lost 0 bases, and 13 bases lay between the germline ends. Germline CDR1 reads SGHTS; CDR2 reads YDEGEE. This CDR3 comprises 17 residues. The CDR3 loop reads CASSLGAGSLSYNEQFF. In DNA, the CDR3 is TGTGCCAGCAGCTTGGGGGCGGGGTCCCTCTCCTACAATGAGCAGTTCTTC.

The CDR3 reads CASSSSRTYEQYF. CDR3 nucleotide sequence: TGTGCCAGCAGCTCGAGCCGGACCTACGAGCAGTACTTC. The chain joins TRBV7-2 to TRBJ2-7, with D hard to call. CDR3 length: 13 residues. Germline V gene sequence: CDR1 SGHTA, CDR2 FQGNSA. Trimming took off 4 bases at V and 2 bases at J, with 9 bases between the two ends.

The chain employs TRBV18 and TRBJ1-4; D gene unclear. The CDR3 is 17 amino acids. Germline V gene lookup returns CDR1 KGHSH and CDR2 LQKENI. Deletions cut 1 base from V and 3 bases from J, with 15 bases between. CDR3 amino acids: CASSPRPDAPANEKLFF. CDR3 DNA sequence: TGTGCCAGCTCACCACGCCCCGACGCGCCGGCTAATGAAAAACTGTTTTTT.

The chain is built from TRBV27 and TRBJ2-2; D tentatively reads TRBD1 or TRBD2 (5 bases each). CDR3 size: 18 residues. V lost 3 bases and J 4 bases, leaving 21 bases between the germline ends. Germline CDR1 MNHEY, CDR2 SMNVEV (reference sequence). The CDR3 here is CASSFHWEPGPITGELFF. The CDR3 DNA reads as TGTGCCAGCAGTTTCCACTGGGAACCGGGGCCTATCACCGGGGAGCTGTTTTTT.

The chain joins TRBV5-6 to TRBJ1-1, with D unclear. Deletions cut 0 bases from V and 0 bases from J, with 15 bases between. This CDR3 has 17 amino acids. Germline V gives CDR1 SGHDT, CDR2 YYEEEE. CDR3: CASSLELWEGMNTEAFF. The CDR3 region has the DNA TGTGCCAGCAGCTTGGAGCTCTGGGAGGGAATGAACACTGAAGCTTTCTTT. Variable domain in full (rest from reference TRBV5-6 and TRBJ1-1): DAGVTQSPTHLIKTRGQQVTLRCSPKSGHDTVSWYQQALGQGPQFIFQYYEEEERQRGNFPDRFSGHQFPNYSSELNVNALLLGDSALYLCASSLELWEGMNTEAFFGQGTRLTVV.

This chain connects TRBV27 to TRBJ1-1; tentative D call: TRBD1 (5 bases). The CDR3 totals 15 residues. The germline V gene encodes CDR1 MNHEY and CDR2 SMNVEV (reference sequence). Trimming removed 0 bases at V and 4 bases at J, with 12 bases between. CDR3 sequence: CASSLSRGHRTEAFF. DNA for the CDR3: TGTGCCAGCAGTTTATCGAGGGGTCACCGCACTGAAGCTTTCTTT.